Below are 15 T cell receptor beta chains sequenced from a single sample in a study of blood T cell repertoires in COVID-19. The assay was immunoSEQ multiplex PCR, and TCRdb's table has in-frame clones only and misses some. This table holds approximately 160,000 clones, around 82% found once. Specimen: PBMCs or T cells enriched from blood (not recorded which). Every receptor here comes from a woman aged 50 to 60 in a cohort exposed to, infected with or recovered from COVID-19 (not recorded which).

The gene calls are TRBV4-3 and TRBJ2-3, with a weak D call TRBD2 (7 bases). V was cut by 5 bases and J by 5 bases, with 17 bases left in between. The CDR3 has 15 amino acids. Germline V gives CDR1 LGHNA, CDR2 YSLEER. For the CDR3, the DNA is TGCGCCAGCAGCGTCGAGGGGGGGCGCCTAGATACGCAGTATTTT. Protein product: CASSVEGGRLDTQYF.

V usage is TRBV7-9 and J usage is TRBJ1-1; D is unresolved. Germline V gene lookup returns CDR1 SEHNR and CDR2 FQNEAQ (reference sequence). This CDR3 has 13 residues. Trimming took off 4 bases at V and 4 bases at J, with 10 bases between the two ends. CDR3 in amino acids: CASSYTGGTEAFF. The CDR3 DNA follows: TGTGCCAGCAGCTATACTGGAGGCACTGAAGCTTTCTTT.

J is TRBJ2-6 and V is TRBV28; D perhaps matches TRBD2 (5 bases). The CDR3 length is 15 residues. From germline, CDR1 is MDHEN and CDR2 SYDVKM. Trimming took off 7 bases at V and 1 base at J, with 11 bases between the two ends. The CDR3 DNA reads TGTGCCAGCAACGGACTGAAGTCTGGGGCCAACGTCCTGACTTTC. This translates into CASNGLKSGANVLTF. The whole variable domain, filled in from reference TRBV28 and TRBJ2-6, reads DVKVTQSSRYLVKRTGEKVFLECVQDMDHENMFWYRQDPGLGLRLIYFSYDVKMKEKGDIPEGYSVSREKKERFSLILESASTNQTSMYLCASNGLKSGANVLTFGAGSRLTVL.

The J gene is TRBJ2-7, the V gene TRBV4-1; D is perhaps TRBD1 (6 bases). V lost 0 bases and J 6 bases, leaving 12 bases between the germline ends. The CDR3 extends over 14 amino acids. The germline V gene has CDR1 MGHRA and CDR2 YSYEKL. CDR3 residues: CASSQDEGVREQYF. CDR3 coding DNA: TGCGCCAGCAGCCAAGATGAGGGGGTTCGCGAGCAGTACTTC.

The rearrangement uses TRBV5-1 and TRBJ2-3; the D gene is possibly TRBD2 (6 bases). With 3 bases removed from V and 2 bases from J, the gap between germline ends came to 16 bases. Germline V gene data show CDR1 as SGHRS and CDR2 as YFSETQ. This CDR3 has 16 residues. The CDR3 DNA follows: TGCGCCAGCAGCTCCGATGCGGGACCCCCCACAGATACGCAGTATTTT. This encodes CASSSDAGPPTDTQYF.

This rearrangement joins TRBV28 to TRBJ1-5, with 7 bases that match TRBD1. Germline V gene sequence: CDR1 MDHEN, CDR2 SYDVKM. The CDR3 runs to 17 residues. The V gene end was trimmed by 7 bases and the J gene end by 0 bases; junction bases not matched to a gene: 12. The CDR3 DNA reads TGTGCCAGCATCACCGGACAGGCACTATATAGCAATCAGCCCCAGCATTTT. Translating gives CASITGQALYSNQPQHF.

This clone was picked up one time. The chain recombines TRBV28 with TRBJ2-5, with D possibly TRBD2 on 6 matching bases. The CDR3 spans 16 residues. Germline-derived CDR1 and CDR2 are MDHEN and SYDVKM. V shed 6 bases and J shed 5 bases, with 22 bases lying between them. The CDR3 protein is CASSQKVVGGRETQYF. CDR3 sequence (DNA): TGTGCCAGCAGCCAAAAGGTGGTGGGGGGTCGGGAGACCCAGTACTTC.

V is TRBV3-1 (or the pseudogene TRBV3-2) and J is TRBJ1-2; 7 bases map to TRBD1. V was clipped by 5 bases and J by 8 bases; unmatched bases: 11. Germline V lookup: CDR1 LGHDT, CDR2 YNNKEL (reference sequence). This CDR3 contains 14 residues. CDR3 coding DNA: TGTGCCAGCAGCGACGAGGGGGCTCGTGGCGGCTACACCTTC. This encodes CASSDEGARGGYTF.

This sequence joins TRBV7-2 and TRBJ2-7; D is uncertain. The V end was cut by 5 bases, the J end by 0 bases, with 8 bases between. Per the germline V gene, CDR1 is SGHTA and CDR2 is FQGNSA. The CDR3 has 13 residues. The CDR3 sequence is CASSPPSSYEQYF. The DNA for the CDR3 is TGTGCCAGCAGCCCACCCAGCTCCTACGAGCAGTACTTC.

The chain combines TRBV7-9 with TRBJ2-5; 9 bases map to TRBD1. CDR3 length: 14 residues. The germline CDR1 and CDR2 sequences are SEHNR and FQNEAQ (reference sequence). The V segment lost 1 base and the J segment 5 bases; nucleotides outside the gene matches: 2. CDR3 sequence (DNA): TGTGCCAGCAGCTTAGTACAGGGGGCCGAGACCCAGTACTTC. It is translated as CASSLVQGAETQYF. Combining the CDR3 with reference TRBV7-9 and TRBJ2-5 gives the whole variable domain DTGVSQNPRHKITKRGQNVTFRCDPISEHNRLYWYRQTLGQGPEFLTYFQNEAQLEKSRLLSDRFSAERPKGSFSTLEIQRTEQGDSAMYLCASSLVQGAETQYFGPGTRLLVL.

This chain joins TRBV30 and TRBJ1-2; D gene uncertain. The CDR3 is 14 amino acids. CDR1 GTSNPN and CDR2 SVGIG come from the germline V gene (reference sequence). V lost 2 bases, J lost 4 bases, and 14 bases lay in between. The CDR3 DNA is TGTGCCTGGAGTCTGAGAGGGCTCGCCTATGGCTACACCTTC. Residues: CAWSLRGLAYGYTF. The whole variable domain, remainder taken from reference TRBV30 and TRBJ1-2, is SQTIHQWPATLVQPVGSPLSLECTVEGTSNPNLYWYRQAAGRGLQLLFYSVGIGQISSEVPQNLSASRPQDRQFILSSKKLLLSDSGFYLCAWSLRGLAYGYTFGSGTRLTVV.

The CDR3 coding sequence is TGTGCCACCACAGGGGGGAGCGGGAATCAGCCCCAGCATTTT. It is translated as CATTGGSGNQPQHF. This chain links TRBV6-5 with TRBJ1-5; TRBD1 agrees at 8 bases. The CDR3 sequence is 14 residues long. Germline lookup yields CDR1 MNHEY and CDR2 SVGAGI. Trimming at V came to 10 bases and at J to 4 bases, leaving 9 bases not matched to a gene.

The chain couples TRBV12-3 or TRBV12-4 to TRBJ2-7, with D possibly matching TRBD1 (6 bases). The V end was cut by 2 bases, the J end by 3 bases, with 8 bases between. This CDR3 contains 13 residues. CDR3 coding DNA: TGTGCCAGCAGTTTAAGAGGGGGCTACGAGCAGTACTTC. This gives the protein CASSLRGGYEQYF.

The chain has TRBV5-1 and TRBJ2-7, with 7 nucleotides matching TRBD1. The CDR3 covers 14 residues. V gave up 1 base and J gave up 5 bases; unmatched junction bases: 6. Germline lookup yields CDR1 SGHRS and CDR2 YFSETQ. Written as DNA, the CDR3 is TGCGCCAGCAGCTTGAGGAGACAGGGTAACGAGCAGTACTTC. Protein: CASSLRRQGNEQYF.

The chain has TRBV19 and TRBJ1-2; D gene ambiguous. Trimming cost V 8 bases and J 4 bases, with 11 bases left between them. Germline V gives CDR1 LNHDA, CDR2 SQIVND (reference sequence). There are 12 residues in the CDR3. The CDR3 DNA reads TGTGCCAGTCTCGGGGAGGCCTATGGCTACACCTTC. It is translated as CASLGEAYGYTF.